This T cell receptor beta chain was retrieved from a study of T cells in Graves' hyperthyroidism and ophthalmopathy. Study-wide findings and caveats: Before onset, ophthalmopathy was predicted by the model a median around 6 months earlier.

This clonotype was seen a few times. The antigen is not known. This CDR3 comprises 12 residues. Looked up from germline, CDR1 is DFQATT and CDR2 is SNEGSKA (reference sequence). Trimming took off 3 bases at V and 3 bases at J, with 9 bases between the two ends. Amplification of TCR beta CDR3 regions used RNA as the template. First-round RT-PCR of the TCR CDR3 relied on the HTBI primer set. TCRdb processed the multiplex PCR reads anew with MiXCR; each CDR3 protein has one entry. The data hold about 590,000 distinct CDR3 sequences, with 15% to 18% observed a single time. This sequence joins TRBV20-1 and TRBJ2-7; either TRBD1 or TRBD2 may supply D (6 bases each). The sequenced sample was blood. This TCR was sampled from a woman aged 25 to 39 with Graves' hyperthyroidism. The CDR3 here is CSAREGVYEQYF. The CDR3 DNA reads as TGCAGTGCTAGGGAGGGGGTCTACGAGCAGTACTTC.